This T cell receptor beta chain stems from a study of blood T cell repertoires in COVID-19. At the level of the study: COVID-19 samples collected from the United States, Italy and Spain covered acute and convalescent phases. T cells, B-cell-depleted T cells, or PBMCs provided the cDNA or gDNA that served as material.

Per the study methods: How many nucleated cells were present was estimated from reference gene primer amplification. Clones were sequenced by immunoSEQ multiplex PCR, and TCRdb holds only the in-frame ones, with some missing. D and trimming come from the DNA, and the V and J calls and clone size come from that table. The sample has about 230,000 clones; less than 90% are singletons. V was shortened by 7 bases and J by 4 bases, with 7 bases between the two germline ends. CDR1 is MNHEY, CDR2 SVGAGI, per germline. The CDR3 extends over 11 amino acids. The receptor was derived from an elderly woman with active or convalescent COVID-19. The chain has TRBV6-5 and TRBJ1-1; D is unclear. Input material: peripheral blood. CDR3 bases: TGTGCCAGCATGGCTGTCACTGAAGCTTTCTTT. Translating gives CASMAVTEAFF.